What follows is one TCR beta chain and its context. This specimen comes from a study of Tregs in tolerant kidney transplant recipients. CD4+CD25+CD127- Tregs, CD4+CD25- non-Tregs, CD4 and CD8 cells were sorted. TCRdb's copy holds only in-frame clones and misses some; the assay was immunoSEQ multiplex PCR. Here the sample table reports approximately 50,000 clones. The TCR originated in a human donor who received a combined kidney and bone marrow transplant. Sample: CD4+ T cells from blood, taken before the transplant.

The CDR3 protein is CASASRDRRLSYGYTF. The DNA read from the CDR3 is TGTGCCAGTGCCTCCCGTGACAGACGATTGTCCTATGGC. The chain employs TRBV19 and TRBJ1-2; tentatively, D is TRBD1 (5 bases). The read halts 3 residues ahead of the CDR3 end, with the missing end drawn from the germline J gene. V was shortened by 8 bases and J by 4 bases, with 23 bases between the two germline ends. Germline V lookup: CDR1 LNHDA, CDR2 SQIVND (reference sequence). The CDR3 has 16 amino acids.